This T cell receptor (beta chain) was documented in a study of T cell responses to AZD1222 COVID-19 vaccine. This clone was observed a single time. Assay: immunoSEQ multiplex PCR; the TCRdb copy retains only in-frame clones and omits some. The repertoire holds 180,000 or so clones, with about nine tenths as singletons. Germline CDR1 reads SNHLY; CDR2 reads FYNNEI. V was pared by 5 bases and J by 4 bases, with 7 bases of the junction left unmatched. The CDR3 consists of 14 residues. The sample here was peripheral blood, taken 28 days after the second AZD1222 dose. The sequence was collected from an adult who received the AZD1222 COVID-19 vaccine. The chain has TRBV2 and TRBJ1-1; 7 positions match TRBD1. The CDR3 sequence is CASSTDQGGTEAFF. CDR3 nucleotide sequence: TGTGCCAGCAGTACGGACCAGGGGGGCACTGAAGCTTTCTTT.